Listed below are T cell receptor beta chains from one sample, sequenced in a study of PD-L1 blockade in urothelial cancer. Sequencing used immunoSEQ multiplex PCR; TCRdb keeps in-frame clones, though not all of them. Among 45,000 to 60,000 clones listed, 75% to 85% were seen once. Specimen: PBMCs, collected around atezolizumab (anti-PD-L1) treatment. The receptors stem from a man aged 50 to 59 with urothelial cancer. Both conserved end residues are part of each CDR3. D genes are given only for firm matches. The size of a clone is reported for some rows only, either as once, few or many, or as a class for expanded clones.

V gene	clone size	CDR3 length	J gene	D gene	CDR3 protein	CDR3 DNA
TRBV5-1	.	12	TRBJ1-2	.	CASSLERAGYTF	TGCGCCAGCAGCTTGGAGAGGGCGGGCTACACCTTC
TRBV7-6	.	18	TRBJ2-2	.	CASSHPKRRLLNTGELFF	TGTGCCAGCAGCCACCCTAAGCGGCGACTGCTGAACACCGGGGAGCTGTTTTTT
TRBV18	.	17	TRBJ2-3	.	CASSPNTGEGSTDTQYF	TGTGCCAGCTCACCAAACACGGGGGAAGGAAGCACAGATACGCAGTATTTT
TRBV6-1	.	14	TRBJ1-3	.	CASSEAGGRNTIYF	TGTGCCAGCAGTGAAGCAGGGGGTCGAAACACCATATATTTT
TRBV7-8	few	14	TRBJ1-1	TRBD1	CASSSGQVGTEAFF	TGTGCCAGCAGCTCCGGACAGGTCGGCACTGAAGCTTTCTTT
TRBV6-6	.	13	TRBJ2-3	TRBD2	CATNSGSTDTQYF	TGTGCCACCAATAGCGGGAGCACAGATACGCAGTATTTT
TRBV5-4	.	15	TRBJ2-1	TRBD1	CASSWGTGSYNEQFF	TGTGCCAGCAGCTGGGGGACAGGGTCCTACAATGAGCAGTTCTTC
TRBV11-2	.	15	TRBJ2-1	.	CASSFRLNKYNEQFF	TGTGCCAGCAGTTTTAGACTAAATAAGTACAATGAGCAGTTCTTC
TRBV18	.	17	TRBJ2-3	TRBD2	CASSPQLAGKGTDTQYF	TGTGCCAGCTCACCACAACTAGCGGGAAAGGGTACAGATACGCAGTATTTT
TRBV30	few	14	TRBJ1-1	.	CAWSAGFVYTEAFF	TGTGCCTGGAGTGCGGGATTCGTGTACACTGAAGCTTTCTTT
TRBV4-1	.	16	TRBJ1-4	.	CASSQGPTVTNEKLFF	TGCGCCAGCAGCCAAGGCCCGACAGTAACTAATGAAAAACTGTTTTTT
TRBV6-1	.	14	TRBJ1-2	.	CASTRQENGYGYTF	TGTGCCAGCACCCGACAGGAAAATGGCTATGGCTACACCTTC
TRBV2	.	16	TRBJ2-1	.	CASSPPLAASYNEQFF	TGTGCCAGCAGTCCGCCGCTGGCAGCGTCCTACAATGAGCAGTTCTTC
TRBV5-1	.	13	TRBJ2-7	.	CASSLERAYEQYF	TGCGCCAGCAGCTTGGAGCGGGCCTACGAGCAGTACTTC
TRBV9	.	16	TRBJ2-7	TRBD2	CASSVGWASGPYEQYF	TGTGCCAGCAGCGTAGGGTGGGCTAGCGGCCCCTACGAGCAGTACTTC
TRBV19	.	13	TRBJ1-3	.	CASSVMTGNTIYF	TGTGCCAGTAGTGTAATGACAGGAAACACCATATATTTT
TRBV5-1	few	14	TRBJ1-3	TRBD1	CASSPGQGGNTIYF	TGCGCCAGCAGCCCTGGACAGGGTGGAAACACCATATATTTT
TRBV5-1	.	13	TRBJ2-5	.	CASRLGGQETQYF	TGCGCCAGCAGACTAGGCGGACAAGAGACCCAGTACTTC
TRBV6-1	.	15	TRBJ2-7	TRBD1	CASSEALWTGDEQYF	TGTGCCAGCAGTGAAGCGCTCTGGACAGGGGACGAGCAGTACTTC
TRBV5-4	.	16	TRBJ2-3	TRBD2	CASTRSTSGSADTQYF	TGTGCCAGCACCCGTTCCACGAGCGGGAGCGCAGATACGCAGTATTTT
TRBV5-1	.	16	TRBJ2-5	.	CASSLGLQGFQETQYF	TGCGCCAGCAGCTTGGGTCTCCAGGGCTTCCAAGAGACCCAGTACTTC
TRBV9	.	14	TRBJ2-3	.	CASSVAQGRDTQYF	TGTGCCAGCAGCGTAGCGCAGGGGAGAGATACGCAGTATTTT
TRBV7-3	.	17	TRBJ2-1	.	CASSFAPDSPFYNEQFF	TGTGCCAGCAGCTTCGCTCCGGACAGCCCCTTCTACAATGAGCAGTTCTTC
TRBV25-1	once	16	TRBJ1-5	TRBD1	CASSDGQGWINQPQHF	TGTGCCAGCAGTGACGGACAGGGGTGGATCAATCAGCCCCAGCATTTT
TRBV28	.	13	TRBJ2-1	.	CASLEGGANEQFF	TGTGCCAGCCTAGAAGGGGGTGCAAATGAGCAGTTCTTC
TRBV5-1	.	15	TRBJ1-1	.	CASSLGTRGFTEAFF	TGCGCCAGCAGCTTGGGGACAAGGGGCTTCACTGAAGCTTTCTTT
TRBV19	.	14	TRBJ2-1	TRBD2	CASTPGTSYNEQFF	TGTGCCAGTACCCCAGGGACTAGCTACAATGAGCAGTTCTTC
TRBV19	few	15	TRBJ1-3	.	CASSIVRPTGNTIYF	TGTGCCAGTAGTATAGTGAGGCCAACGGGAAACACCATATATTTT
TRBV2	medium-sized	14	TRBJ2-5	TRBD1	CASSSQGAEETQYF	TGTGCCAGCAGTTCCCAGGGGGCTGAGGAGACCCAGTACTTC
TRBV7-9	.	13	TRBJ2-5	.	CASSAGLLETQYF	TGTGCCAGCAGTGCGGGCCTTTTAGAGACCCAGTACTTC
TRBV2	.	15	TRBJ2-6	.	CASSESRVGANVLTF	TGTGCCAGCAGTGAATCCAGGGTCGGGGCCAACGTCCTGACTTTC
TRBV13	.	14	TRBJ2-1	.	CASRWGTLNNEQFF	TGTGCCAGCAGGTGGGGGACTCTAAACAATGAGCAGTTCTTC
TRBV11-2	.	16	TRBJ2-3	.	CASSLASTGLADTQYF	TGTGCCAGCAGCTTAGCATCCACAGGTTTGGCAGATACGCAGTATTTT
TRBV6-5	.	15	TRBJ2-7	TRBD1	CASTQDQTGTDEQYF	TGTGCCAGCACCCAAGACCAGACAGGGACCGACGAGCAGTACTTC
TRBV6-4	.	14	TRBJ1-2	TRBD1	CASSLSGTGYGYTF	TGTGCCAGCAGCCTTTCCGGGACAGGCTATGGCTACACCTTC
TRBV19	.	15	TRBJ2-1	.	CASSNTIISYNEQFF	TGTGCCAGTAGTAACACTATCATCTCCTACAATGAGCAGTTCTTC
TRBV7-9	.	14	TRBJ1-4	.	CASSLPDSDEKLFF	TGTGCCAGCAGCTTACCAGACTCGGATGAAAAACTGTTTTTT
TRBV5-1	few	15	TRBJ2-1	.	CASSLQGSSYNEQFF	TGCGCCAGCAGCTTGCAGGGAAGCTCCTACAATGAGCAGTTCTTC
TRBV18	.	15	TRBJ2-3	.	CASSPLGSGTDTQYF	TGTGCCAGCTCACCACTAGGCAGCGGCACAGATACGCAGTATTTT
TRBV13	.	15	TRBJ2-3	TRBD2	CASSLPGGHTDTQYF	TGTGCCAGCAGCTTACCGGGAGGGCACACAGATACGCAGTATTTT
TRBV18	.	17	TRBJ1-4	TRBD1	CASSPTPTGTANEKLFF	TGTGCCAGCTCACCAACCCCGACGGGGACAGCTAATGAAAAACTGTTTTTT
TRBV6-1	.	15	TRBJ1-3	.	CASSADTGTGNTIYF	TGTGCCAGCAGTGCAGATACAGGCACTGGAAACACCATATATTTT